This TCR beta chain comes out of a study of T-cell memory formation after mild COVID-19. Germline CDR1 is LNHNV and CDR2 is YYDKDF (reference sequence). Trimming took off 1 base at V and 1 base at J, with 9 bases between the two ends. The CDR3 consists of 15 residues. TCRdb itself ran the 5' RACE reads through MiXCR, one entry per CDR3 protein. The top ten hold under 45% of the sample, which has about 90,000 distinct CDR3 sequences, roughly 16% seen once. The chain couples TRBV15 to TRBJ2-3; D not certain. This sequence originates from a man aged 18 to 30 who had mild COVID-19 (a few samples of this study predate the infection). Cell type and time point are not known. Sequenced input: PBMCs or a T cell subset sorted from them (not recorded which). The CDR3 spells CATSRGSLRTDTQYF. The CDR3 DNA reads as TGTGCCACCAGCAGAGGCTCACTTCGCACAGATACGCAGTATTTT.